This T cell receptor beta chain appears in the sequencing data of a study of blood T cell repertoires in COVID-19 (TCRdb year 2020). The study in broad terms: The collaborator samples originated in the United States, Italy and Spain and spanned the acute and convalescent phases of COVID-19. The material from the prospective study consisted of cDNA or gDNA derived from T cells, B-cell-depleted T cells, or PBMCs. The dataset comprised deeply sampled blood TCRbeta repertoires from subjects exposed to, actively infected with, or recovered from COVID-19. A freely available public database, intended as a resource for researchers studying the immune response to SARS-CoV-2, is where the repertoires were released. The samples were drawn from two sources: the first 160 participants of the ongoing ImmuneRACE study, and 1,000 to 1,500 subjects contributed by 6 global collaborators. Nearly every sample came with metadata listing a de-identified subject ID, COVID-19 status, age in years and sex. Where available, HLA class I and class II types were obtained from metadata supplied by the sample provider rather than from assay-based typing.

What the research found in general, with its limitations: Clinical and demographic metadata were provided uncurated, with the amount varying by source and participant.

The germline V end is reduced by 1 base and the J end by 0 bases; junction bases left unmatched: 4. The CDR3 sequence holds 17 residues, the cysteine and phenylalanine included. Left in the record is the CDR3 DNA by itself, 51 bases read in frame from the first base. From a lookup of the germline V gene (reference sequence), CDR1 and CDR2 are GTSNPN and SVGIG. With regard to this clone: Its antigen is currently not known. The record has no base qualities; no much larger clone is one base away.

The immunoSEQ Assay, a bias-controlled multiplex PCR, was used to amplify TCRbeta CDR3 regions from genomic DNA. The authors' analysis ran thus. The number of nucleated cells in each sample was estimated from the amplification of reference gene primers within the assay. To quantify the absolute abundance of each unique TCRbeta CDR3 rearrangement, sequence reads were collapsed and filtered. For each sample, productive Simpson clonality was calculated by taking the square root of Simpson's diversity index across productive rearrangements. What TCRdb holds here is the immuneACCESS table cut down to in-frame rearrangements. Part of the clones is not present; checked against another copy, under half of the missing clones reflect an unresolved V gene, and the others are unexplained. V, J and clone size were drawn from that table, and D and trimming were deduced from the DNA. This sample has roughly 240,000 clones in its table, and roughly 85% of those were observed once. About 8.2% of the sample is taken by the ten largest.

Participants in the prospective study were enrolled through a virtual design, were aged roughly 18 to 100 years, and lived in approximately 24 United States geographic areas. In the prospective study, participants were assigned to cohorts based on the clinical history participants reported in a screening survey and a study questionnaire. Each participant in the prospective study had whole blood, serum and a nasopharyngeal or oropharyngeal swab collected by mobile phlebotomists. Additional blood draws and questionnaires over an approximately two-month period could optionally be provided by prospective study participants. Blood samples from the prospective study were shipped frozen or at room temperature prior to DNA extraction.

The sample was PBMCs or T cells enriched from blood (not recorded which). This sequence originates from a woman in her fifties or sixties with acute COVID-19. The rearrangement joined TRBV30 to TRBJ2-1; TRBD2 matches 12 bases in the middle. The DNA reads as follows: TGTGCCTGGAGTGGAGGACTAGCGGGGAGCTCCTACAATGAGCAGTTCTTC. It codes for CAWSGGLAGSSYNEQFF.